Below, 9 T cell receptor beta chains from the same sample are listed, as sequenced in a study of blood T cell repertoires in COVID-19. The repertoire was sequenced with immunoSEQ multiplex PCR; TCRdb's copy has only in-frame clones and lacks some. The table includes 45,000 to 70,000 clones, around 80% detected once. The specimen sequenced was peripheral blood. The receptors come from a woman aged 80 or over with acute or convalescent COVID-19.

This chain links TRBV3-1 (or the pseudogene TRBV3-2) with TRBJ1-6; D unclear. The length of the CDR3 is 14 residues. The V gene lost 0 bases and the J gene lost 6 bases, with 6 bases spanning the gap. The germline V gene has CDR1 LGHDT and CDR2 YNNKEL (reference sequence). The CDR3, as DNA: TGTGCCAGCAGCCAAGAAGCCTTTAATTCACCCCTCCACTTT. Translated: CASSQEAFNSPLHF.

The V and J genes are TRBV19 and TRBJ1-2, with TRBD1 matching 10 bases. The CDR3 spans 16 residues. Germline values: CDR1 LNHDA, CDR2 SQIVND (reference sequence). V lost 6 bases, J lost 4 bases, and 11 bases stayed unmatched. The CDR3 loop reads CASRATGTGVFYGYTF. CDR3 coding DNA: TGTGCCAGTAGGGCAACCGGGACAGGGGTTTTCTATGGCTACACCTTC.

This clone appeared once. The chain employs TRBV6-5 and TRBJ2-7, with a weak D call TRBD1 (8 bases). This CDR3 is built from 14 residues. Germline V gene lookup returns CDR1 MNHEY and CDR2 SVGAGI. V lost 5 bases and J 4 bases, leaving 15 bases between the germline ends. CDR3 sequence: CASSRAGQAYEQYF. In DNA form, the CDR3 reads TGTGCCAGCAGTAGAGCGGGACAGGCTTACGAGCAGTACTTC.

CDR3 sequence: CASSGSLTGLNTEAFF. In DNA form, the CDR3 reads TGTGCCAGCAGCGGGTCTCTGACAGGGCTTAACACTGAAGCTTTCTTT. The chain joins TRBV9 to TRBJ1-1; 7 bases align to TRBD1. This CDR3 spans 16 amino acids. The trim removed 3 bases at V and 2 bases at J, leaving 10 bases unmatched. CDR1 is SGDLS and CDR2 is YYNGEE in the germline V gene.

This clone was counted once. This sequence joins TRBV18 and TRBJ1-3, with D tentatively TRBD1 (6 bases). Germline V gene data show CDR1 as KGHSH and CDR2 as LQKENI. V lost 4 bases and J 4 bases, leaving 17 bases between the germline ends. The length of the CDR3 is 16 residues. CDR3 nucleotides: TGTGCCAGCTCACTTGAAAGGGGGAGTAGAGGAAACACCATATATTTT. This encodes CASSLERGSRGNTIYF.

In this sample, this clone turned up a few times. CDR3: CASSSNRGGEAFF. The CDR3 coding sequence is TGTGCCAGCAGCTCAAACAGGGGTGGGGAAGCTTTCTTT. V is TRBV11-2 and J is TRBJ1-1; 7 bases match TRBD1. The J segment lost 8 bases and the V segment lost 4 bases, leaving 7 bases of the junction unmatched. This CDR3 has 13 amino acids. Germline V lookup: CDR1 SGHAT, CDR2 FQNNGV. Full variable domain (rest looked up from reference TRBV11-2 and TRBJ1-1): EAGVAQSPRYKIIEKRQSVAFWCNPISGHATLYWYQQILGQGPKLLIQFQNNGVVDDSQLPKDRFSAERLKGVDSTLKIQPAKLEDSAVYLCASSSNRGGEAFFGQGTRLTVV.

This chain links TRBV3-1 (or the pseudogene TRBV3-2) with TRBJ2-7; D not certain. Between the trimmed V and J ends, which lost 4 bases and 5 bases, there was a span of 18 bases. The CDR3 is 15 residues long. Germline CDR1 LGHDT, CDR2 YNNKEL (reference sequence). The DNA for the CDR3 is TGTGCCAGCAGCCGCGCCCTAGGAGCGCCAAACGAGCAGTACTTC. Protein sequence: CASSRALGAPNEQYF.

On this clone: Within the sample, other DNA sequences also encode this same CDR3. The rearrangement joins TRBV6-5 to TRBJ2-7, with TRBD2 matching 8 bases. The V gene end was trimmed by 6 bases and the J gene end by 0 bases; junction bases not matched to a gene: 4. Germline CDR1 and CDR2: MNHEY and SVGAGI. The CDR3 covers 14 residues. CDR3 DNA: TGTGCCAGCAGCGGAACTAGCGGCTCCTACGAGCAGTACTTC. Translation gives CASSGTSGSYEQYF.

The chain links TRBV6-4 to TRBJ2-2; TRBD1 is a possible D gene (7 bases). Per germline, CDR1 MRHNA and CDR2 SNTAGT. The CDR3 consists of 14 residues. V was cut by 2 bases and J by 6 bases, with 10 bases left in between. CDR3 DNA: TGTGCCAGCAGTGACGGAGGGGGCCCCGGGGAGCTGTTTTTT. Its translation: CASSDGGGPGELFF.